This passage covers 31 T cell receptor beta chains from one sample sequenced in a study of shared clonotypes between healthy human individuals. Sequenced by immunoSEQ multiplex PCR; TCRdb stores in-frame clones only, minus some. In the table there are about 520,000 clones, around 73% of which are singletons. The sample comprised PBMCs. These receptors came from a woman aged 40-49 years in good health. Some clones in this sample may be carry-over from other donors' samples.

The chain has TRBV15 and TRBJ2-7, with TRBD2 identical over 10 bases. Germline V gives CDR1 LNHNV, CDR2 YYDKDF (reference sequence). CDR3 size: 17 residues. V was clipped by 1 base and J by 6 bases; unmatched bases: 12. The CDR3 DNA reads as TGTGCCACCAGCAGAGGGGAGAGGGCTAGCGGGAGAAGCGAGCAGTACTTC. Encoded protein: CATSRGERASGRSEQYF.

The chain links TRBV10-3 to TRBJ2-3; TRBD2 aligns across 12 bases. With 5 bases clipped from V and 6 bases from J, the junction kept 6 bases outside the gene matches. The CDR3 is 15 residues long. The germline V gene encodes CDR1 ENHRY and CDR2 SYGVKD. CDR3 sequence: CAISRLAGEGDTQYF. CDR3 DNA sequence: TGTGCCATCAGTCGACTAGCGGGAGAGGGTGATACGCAGTATTTT.

This chain joins TRBV7-2 and TRBJ1-4, with D perhaps matching TRBD1 (6 bases). In germline, CDR1 is SGHTA, CDR2 FQGNSA. The CDR3 length is 14 residues. The V gene lost 6 bases and the J gene lost 3 bases, with 11 bases spanning the gap. CDR3 sequence reads: CASRKGVANEKLFF. The CDR3, as DNA: TGTGCCAGCAGGAAGGGGGTTGCTAATGAAAAACTGTTTTTT.

To note about this clone: A much larger clonotype is one base distant, so this may be a read error. The sample has other DNA sequences that encode this CDR3 too. DNA for the CDR3: TGCAGCGTTGTGGGCGGGCCCTCCCCCTACGAGCAGTACTTC. Translated: CSVVGGPSPYEQYF. The chain couples TRBV29-1 to TRBJ2-7, with a weak D call TRBD2 (5 bases). This CDR3 is built from 14 residues. CDR1 and CDR2 from the germline V gene are SQVTM and ANQGSEA. Between the trimmed V and J ends, which lost 4 bases and 2 bases, there was a span of 15 bases.

The table lists this clone with many counts. The chain couples TRBV27 to TRBJ2-7; D ambiguous. The length of the CDR3 is 15 residues. V was clipped by 6 bases and J by 4 bases, with 19 bases between them. CDR1 MNHEY and CDR2 SMNVEV come from the germline V gene (reference sequence). The CDR3 DNA follows: TGTGCCAGCAGCCCCTTTAGTCCCCTTCGTTACGAGCAGTACTTC. Protein product: CASSPFSPLRYEQYF.

The rearrangement uses TRBV30 and TRBJ1-2; D remains ambiguous. The CDR3 sequence is 12 residues long. Germline V gene sequence: CDR1 GTSNPN, CDR2 SVGIG (reference sequence). Deletions cut 2 bases from V and 6 bases from J, with 10 bases between. CDR3 amino acids: CAWSSGWDGYTF. The CDR3 DNA is TGTGCCTGGAGTTCCGGTTGGGATGGCTACACCTTC.

The chain has TRBV7-9 and TRBJ2-3; 10 bases match TRBD2. Germline V gene lookup returns CDR1 SEHNR and CDR2 FQNEAQ (reference sequence). CDR3 length equals 16 residues. V lost 1 base to trimming and J lost 2 bases; unmatched junction nucleotides: 3. CDR3 sequence reads: CASSLGTSGPTDTQYF. DNA for the CDR3: TGTGCCAGCAGCTTAGGGACTAGCGGCCCCACAGATACGCAGTATTTT. The complete variable domain, with remaining parts taken from reference TRBV7-9 and TRBJ2-3, reads DTGVSQNPRHKITKRGQNVTFRCDPISEHNRLYWYRQTLGQGPEFLTYFQNEAQLEKSRLLSDRFSAERPKGSFSTLEIQRTEQGDSAMYLCASSLGTSGPTDTQYFGPGTRLTVL.

The V and J genes are TRBV27 and TRBJ2-1; 14 nucleotides match TRBD2. The CDR3 covers 19 residues. Trimming removed 5 bases from V and 4 bases from J; junction bases left unmatched: 13. Germline CDR1 reads MNHEY; CDR2 reads SMNVEV (reference sequence). This chain's CDR3 is CASSRRLAGGINTYNEQFF. The CDR3 bases are TGTGCCAGCAGTCGGCGACTAGCGGGAGGGATCAATACGTACAATGAGCAGTTCTTC.

The CDR3 protein is CASSPRQPNQPQHF. In nucleotides, the CDR3 is TGTGCCAGTAGTCCGAGACAGCCTAATCAGCCCCAGCATTTT. The gene calls are TRBV19 and TRBJ1-5, with D maybe TRBD1 (5 bases). V dropped 5 bases and J dropped 4 bases, with 12 bases sitting between them. Germline loops: CDR1 LNHDA, CDR2 SQIVND (reference sequence). The CDR3 is 14 amino acids.

The rearrangement links TRBV27 to TRBJ2-7; 9 bases align to TRBD1. Per the germline V gene, CDR1 is MNHEY and CDR2 is SMNVEV (reference sequence). This CDR3 comprises 14 residues. Trimming at V came to 9 bases and at J to 6 bases, leaving 12 bases not matched to a gene. DNA for the CDR3: TGTGCCAGTGGGAACCGGGACAGGGACCTCGAGCAGTACTTC. This encodes CASGNRDRDLEQYF.

The chain carries TRBV4-1 and TRBJ2-7; TRBD2 matches at 7 bases. This CDR3 is 15 amino acids long. Germline lookup yields CDR1 MGHRA and CDR2 YSYEKL. With 8 bases clipped from V and 3 bases from J, the junction kept 13 bases outside the gene matches. The CDR3 reads CASGTPGGRYYEQYF. CDR3 DNA: TGCGCCAGCGGTACACCGGGAGGCAGATACTACGAGCAGTACTTC.

This rearrangement joins TRBV5-4 to TRBJ1-1, with D unclear. Germline CDR1 reads SGHNT; CDR2 reads YYREEE (reference sequence). The CDR3 runs to 13 residues. V was cut by 5 bases and J by 1 base, with 9 bases left in between. The CDR3 coding sequence is TGTGCCAGCAGGTATGACAAGAACACTGAAGCTTTCTTT. Translating it yields CASRYDKNTEAFF.

The rearrangement joins TRBV19 to TRBJ1-4, with TRBD1 matching over 10 bases. V dropped 2 bases and J dropped 6; count of bases not matched to a gene: 3. The CDR3 has 15 amino acids. The germline gives CDR1 LNHDA, CDR2 SQIVND (reference sequence). The DNA for the CDR3 is TGTGCCAGTAGTATACTGGGACAGGGGTATGAAAAACTGTTTTTT. Its protein is CASSILGQGYEKLFF.

This clone was observed a few times. This chain links TRBV6-6 with TRBJ1-3; D gene ambiguous. V shed 0 bases and J shed 4 bases, with 7 bases lying between them. This CDR3 contains 14 residues. Germline CDR1 reads MNHNY; CDR2 reads SVGAGI (reference sequence). In DNA form, the CDR3 reads TGTGCCAGCAGTTACTCCACTGAAGGAAACACCATATATTTT. Its translation: CASSYSTEGNTIYF.

A word on this clone: Additional DNA sequences in this sample encode the identical CDR3. The chain employs TRBV6-5 and TRBJ2-7, with TRBD2 matching 12 bases. This CDR3 spans 15 amino acids. The J segment lost 1 base and the V segment lost 5 bases, leaving 3 bases of the junction unmatched. Germline values: CDR1 MNHEY, CDR2 SVGAGI. Here the CDR3 DNA reads TGTGCCAGCAGTCCCACTAGCGGGAGGTCCTACGAGCAGTACTTC. As protein: CASSPTSGRSYEQYF.

The V gene is TRBV6-5, the J gene TRBJ2-5; TRBD2 matches at 10 bases. CDR1 MNHEY and CDR2 SVGAGI come from the germline V gene. The CDR3 runs to 13 residues. The ends lost 5 bases at V and 5 bases at J; junction bases unmatched: 2. CDR3 DNA: TGTGCCAGCAGTCTAGCGGGAGCGGAGACCCAGTACTTC. Translation gives CASSLAGAETQYF.

Only a few counts were recorded for this clone. This chain links TRBV28 with TRBJ1-1; TRBD1 is a possible D gene (5 bases). Germline V gene lookup returns CDR1 MDHEN and CDR2 SYDVKM. V lost 2 bases to trimming and J lost 1 base, with 5 bases between them. The CDR3 is 13 residues long. The CDR3 protein is CASSLDRNTEAFF. In nucleotides, the CDR3 is TGTGCCAGCAGTTTAGACAGGAACACTGAAGCTTTCTTT.

This clone was found a few times. The chain has TRBV20-1 and TRBJ1-1; D gene unclear. Germline V gene sequence: CDR1 DFQATT, CDR2 SNEGSKA (reference sequence). The CDR3 contains 11 residues. Trimming left V 5 bases short and J 6 bases short, with 10 bases between. In nucleotides, the CDR3 is TGCAGTGCTGCCCCGCTCGCTGAAGCTTTCTTT. It specifies CSAAPLAEAFF.

About this clone: A read error may explain this, as a much larger clone is one base away. The chain couples TRBV29-1 to TRBJ1-1, with no clear D. This CDR3 spans 13 amino acids. Germline V gene lookup returns CDR1 SQVTM and CDR2 ANQGSEA. This CDR3 reads CSVEGGGNAEAFF. CDR3 nucleotide sequence: TGCAGCGTTGAGGGCGGCGGGAACGCTGAAGCTTTCTTT.

The chain links TRBV4-1 to TRBJ1-1; D call uncertain. There are 14 residues in the CDR3. The V gene lost 8 bases and the J gene lost 5 bases, with 18 bases spanning the gap. CDR1 is MGHRA, CDR2 YSYEKL, per germline. The CDR3 nucleotides are TGCGCCAGCCGTGGCCCACTCAGAGGGACTGAAGCTTTCTTT. It codes for CASRGPLRGTEAFF.

The chain combines TRBV25-1 with TRBJ1-4; tentative D call: TRBD1 (5 bases). The CDR3 length is 12 residues. Looked up from germline, CDR1 is MGHDK and CDR2 is SYGVNS. The V gene lost 6 bases and the J gene lost 8 bases, with 10 bases spanning the gap. DNA for the CDR3: TGTGCCAGCAGCAGGGATGGAGAAAAACTGTTTTTT. Its translation: CASSRDGEKLFF. Complete variable domain (other parts from reference TRBV25-1 and TRBJ1-4): EADIYQTPRYLVIGTGKKITLECSQTMGHDKMYWYQQDPGMELHLIHYSYGVNSTEKGDLSSESTVSRIRTEHFPLTLESARPSHTSQYLCASSRDGEKLFFGSGTQLSVL.

CDR3 DNA: TGTGCCAGCAGTAATAGCGGCACAGATACGCAGTATTTT. It yields the protein CASSNSGTDTQYF. The chain couples TRBV2 to TRBJ2-3; perhaps TRBD2 as D (5 bases). CDR3 length: 13 residues. The V end was cut by 5 bases, the J end by 1 base, with 7 bases between. Germline assignment: CDR1 SNHLY and CDR2 FYNNEI.

The V gene is TRBV9, the J gene TRBJ1-3; a possible D gene is TRBD1 (5 bases). The germline V gene has CDR1 SGDLS and CDR2 YYNGEE. With 0 bases removed from V and 0 bases from J, the gap between germline ends came to 13 bases. This CDR3 has 17 amino acids. CDR3 DNA: TGTGCCAGCAGCGTAGATTGGGACCCCCGCTCTGGAAACACCATATATTTT. The encoded protein is CASSVDWDPRSGNTIYF.

This chain's CDR3 is CASSSLTEAFF. The CDR3 bases are TGTGCCAGCAGTTCCCTCACTGAAGCTTTCTTT. This sequence joins TRBV28 and TRBJ1-1; D unresolved. Germline V gene sequence: CDR1 MDHEN, CDR2 SYDVKM. Between the trimmed V and J ends, which lost 4 bases and 4 bases, there was a span of 4 bases. The CDR3 contains 11 residues. Filled out from reference TRBV28 and TRBJ1-1, the complete variable domain reads DVKVTQSSRYLVKRTGEKVFLECVQDMDHENMFWYRQDPGLGLRLIYFSYDVKMKEKGDIPEGYSVSREKKERFSLILESASTNQTSMYLCASSSLTEAFFGQGTRLTVV.

The rearrangement links TRBV11-2 to TRBJ2-7, with 8 bases that match TRBD2. The germline CDR1 and CDR2 sequences are SGHAT and FQNNGV. The CDR3 has 14 amino acids. The V segment lost 2 bases and the J segment 2 bases; nucleotides outside the gene matches: 2. The CDR3 coding sequence is TGTGCCAGCAGCTTATCGGGACTAGCCTACGAGCAGTACTTC. This codes for CASSLSGLAYEQYF.

V gene TRBV5-1 combines with J gene TRBJ2-5, with TRBD2 matching 9 bases. CDR3 length: 16 amino acids. Germline CDR1 and CDR2: SGHRS and YFSETQ. V dropped 1 base and J dropped 5; count of bases not matched to a gene: 9. The CDR3 coding sequence is TGCGCCAGCAGCTTGAGGACTAGCGAGGCGGGGGAGACCCAGTACTTC. This translates into CASSLRTSEAGETQYF.

The chain carries TRBV28 and TRBJ2-1, with TRBD2 matching 8 bases. The germline V gene encodes CDR1 MDHEN and CDR2 SYDVKM. J was trimmed by 6 bases and V by 5 bases; bases with no gene match: 6. This CDR3 is 14 amino acids long. In DNA form, the CDR3 reads TGTGCCAGCAGTCCCCCGACTAGCGCCAATGAGCAGTTCTTC. Translating it yields CASSPPTSANEQFF.

This clone occurred a few times. The rearrangement joins TRBV4-2 to TRBJ2-1; D is ambiguous. Per the germline V gene, CDR1 is LGHNA and CDR2 is YNFKEQ. The CDR3 contains 13 residues. The ends were cut back, 1 base at V and 5 bases at J, with 6 bases in the middle. CDR3 DNA: TGTGCCAGCAGCCAAGGGCTAAACAATGAGCAGTTCTTC. Translating it yields CASSQGLNNEQFF.

This chain uses TRBV28 with TRBJ2-4, with 9 bases identical to TRBD2. The V gene end was trimmed by 1 base and the J gene end by 5 bases; junction bases not matched to a gene: 6. The V gene's germline CDR1 is MDHEN and CDR2 SYDVKM. The CDR3 runs to 16 residues. CDR3 protein: CASSLSAGGGQNIQYF. The CDR3 DNA sequence: TGTGCCAGCAGTTTATCTGCGGGAGGGGGGCAAAACATTCAGTACTTC.

V gene TRBV20-1 combines with J gene TRBJ1-1; D call uncertain. The V gene lost 4 bases and the J gene lost 10 bases, with 10 bases spanning the gap. CDR3 size: 10 residues. In germline, CDR1 is DFQATT, CDR2 SNEGSKA (reference sequence). The CDR3 protein is CSANRRAAFF. For the CDR3, the DNA is TGCAGTGCTAATCGCCGCGCAGCTTTCTTT.

The J gene is TRBJ2-2, the V gene TRBV30; 9 nucleotides line up with TRBD1. Germline V lookup: CDR1 GTSNPN, CDR2 SVGIG (reference sequence). V lost 2 bases, J lost 4 bases, and 5 bases stayed unmatched. The CDR3 spans 15 residues. DNA of the CDR3: TGTGCCTGGAGTACCGGGACAGGGCTCACCGGGGAGCTGTTTTTT. Protein: CAWSTGTGLTGELFF.